This TCR beta chain originates from a study of cytomegalovirus exposure and HLA in healthy donors. Study context: Among the 400 or so donors who were genotyped, about 79% fell in the genetic ancestry cluster that is associated with self-reported Caucasian donors. Study results and limitations: Later analysis demonstrated an association between a missense DCLRE1C variant and TCR beta V- and J-gene trimming. Associated with HLA alleles at 0.05 false discovery rate in a later analysis were around 17,000 TCR beta sequences.

The study ran its PCR with 60 Vbeta and 13 Jbeta primers. TCRdb's table, derived via immunoSEQ multiplex PCR, lists solely in-frame clones and lacks some. This sample has some 150,000 clones, with roughly 82% found just once. The sample holds a few counts of this clone. What it binds is not known. The sequenced sample consisted of PBMCs. This TCR was sampled from a woman aged 25 to 45 in good health and CMV-seronegative.

The CDR3, as DNA: TGCAGTGCTATAGCGAACACTGAAGCTTTCTTT. Protein: CSAIANTEAFF. This rearrangement joins TRBV20-1 to TRBJ1-1; D is ambiguous. Germline values: CDR1 DFQATT, CDR2 SNEGSKA (reference sequence). The V end was cut by 4 bases, the J end by 1 base, with 4 bases between. This CDR3 contains 11 residues.